A single T cell receptor beta chain is shown here with its context. The sample originates from a study of control samples from healthy donors and cancer patients. Repertoires were generated with immunoSEQ multiplex PCR, while TCRdb's copy carries only in-frame clones and drops some. The table lists roughly 160,000 clones, roughly 94% of them singletons. The CDR3 runs 16 residues. Germline CDR1 reads LNHDA; CDR2 reads SQIVND (reference sequence). J lost 2 bases, V lost 5 bases, and 9 bases had no gene match. The source material was PBMCs. The rearrangement joins TRBV19 to TRBJ1-2, with TRBD1 matching 9 bases. The origin of this receptor is a man aged 60 to 75 with colorectal cancer. CDR3 coding DNA: TGTGCCAGTAGTCTCACTCCGGGACAGGGCAACTATGGCTACACCTTC. Protein sequence: CASSLTPGQGNYGYTF.